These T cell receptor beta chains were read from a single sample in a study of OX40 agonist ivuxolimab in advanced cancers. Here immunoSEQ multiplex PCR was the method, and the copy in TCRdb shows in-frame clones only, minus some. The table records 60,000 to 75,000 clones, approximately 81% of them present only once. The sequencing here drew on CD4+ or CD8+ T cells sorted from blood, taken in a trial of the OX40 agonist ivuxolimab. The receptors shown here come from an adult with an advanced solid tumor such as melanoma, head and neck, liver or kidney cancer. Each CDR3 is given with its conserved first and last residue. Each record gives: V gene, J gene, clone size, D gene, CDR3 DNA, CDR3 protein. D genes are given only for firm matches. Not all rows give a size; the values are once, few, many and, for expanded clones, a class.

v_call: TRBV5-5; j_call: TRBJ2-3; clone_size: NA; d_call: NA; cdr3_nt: TGTGCCAGCAGCTTGGGTGGGGGGACAGATACGCAGTATTTT; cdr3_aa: CASSLGGGTDTQYF
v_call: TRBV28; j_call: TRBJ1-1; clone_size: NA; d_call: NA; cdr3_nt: TGTGCCAGCAGTTTTGGGGGGACGTGGAGGGAGAACACTGAAGCTTTCTTT; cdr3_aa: CASSFGGTWRENTEAFF
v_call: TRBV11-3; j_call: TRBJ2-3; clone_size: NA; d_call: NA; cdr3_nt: TGTGCCAGCAGCTTGGGCAGGTACACAGATACGCAGTATTTT; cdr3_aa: CASSLGRYTDTQYF
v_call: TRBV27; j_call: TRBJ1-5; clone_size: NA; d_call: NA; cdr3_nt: TGTGCCAGCAGGGGGGCAGGGATGGGCAATCAGCCCCAGCATTTT; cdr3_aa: CASRGAGMGNQPQHF
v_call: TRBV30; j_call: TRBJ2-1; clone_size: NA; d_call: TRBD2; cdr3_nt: TGTGCCTGGAGTACCGGGACTAGCGGGAGTAATGAGCAGTTCTTC; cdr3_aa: CAWSTGTSGSNEQFF
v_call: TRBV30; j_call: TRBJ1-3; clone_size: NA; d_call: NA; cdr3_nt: TGTGCCTGGAGTCGGCGGAGGGGCTCTGGAAACACCATATATTTT; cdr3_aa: CAWSRRRGSGNTIYF
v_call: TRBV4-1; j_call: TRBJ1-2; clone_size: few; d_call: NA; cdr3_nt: TGCGCCAGCAGCCAAGATGAAGGGGACGGCGCAACCTATGGCTACACCTTC; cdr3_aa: CASSQDEGDGATYGYTF
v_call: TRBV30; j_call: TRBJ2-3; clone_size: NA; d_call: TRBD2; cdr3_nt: TGTGCCTCCTCAAGAACTAGCGGGGCTGCAGATACGCAGTATTTT; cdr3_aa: CASSRTSGAADTQYF
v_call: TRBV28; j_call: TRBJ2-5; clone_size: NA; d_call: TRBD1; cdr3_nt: TGTGCCAGCAGCGGACAGGTACAAGAGACCCAGTACTTC; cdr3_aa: CASSGQVQETQYF
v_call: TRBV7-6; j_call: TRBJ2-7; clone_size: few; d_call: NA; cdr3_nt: TGTGCCAGCAGCTTAAGAGTAGGGGACTACGAGCAGTACTTC; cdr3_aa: CASSLRVGDYEQYF
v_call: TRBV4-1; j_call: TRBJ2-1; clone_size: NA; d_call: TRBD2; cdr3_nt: TGCGCCAGCAGCCAAGACTCTAGCGGATACAATGAGCAGTTCTTC; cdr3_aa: CASSQDSSGYNEQFF
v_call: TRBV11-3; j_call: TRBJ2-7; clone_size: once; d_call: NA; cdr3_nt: TGTGCCAGCAGCTTTTCCGCGGTCTCCTACGAGCAGTACTTC; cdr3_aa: CASSFSAVSYEQYF
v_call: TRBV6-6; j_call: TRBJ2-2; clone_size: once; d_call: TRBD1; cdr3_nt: TGTGCCAGCAGTAGGACAGGGGGCGCGACCGGGGAGCTGTTTTTT; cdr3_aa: CASSRTGGATGELFF
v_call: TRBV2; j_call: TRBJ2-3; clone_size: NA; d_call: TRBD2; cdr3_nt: TGTGCCAGCAGTGTCAGCGGGGGGGGAGATACGCAGTATTTT; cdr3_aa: CASSVSGGGDTQYF
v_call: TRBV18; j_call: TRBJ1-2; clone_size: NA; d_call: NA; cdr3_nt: TGTGCCAGCTCACCATTCCGGGAGATCGATGGCTACACCTTC; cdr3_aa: CASSPFREIDGYTF
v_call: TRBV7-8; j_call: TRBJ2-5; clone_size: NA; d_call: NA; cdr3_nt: TGTGCCAGCAGCGTAAATGCCAACCAAGAGACCCAGTACTTC; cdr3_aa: CASSVNANQETQYF
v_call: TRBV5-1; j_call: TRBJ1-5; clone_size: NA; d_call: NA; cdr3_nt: TGCGCCAGCAGCTTGGGTAGTCTCAATCAGCCCCAGCATTTT; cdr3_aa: CASSLGSLNQPQHF
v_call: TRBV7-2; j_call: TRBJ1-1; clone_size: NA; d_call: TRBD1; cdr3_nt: TGTGCCAGCAGTCGACAGGGGGGAGGCACTGAAGCTTTCTTT; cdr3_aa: CASSRQGGGTEAFF
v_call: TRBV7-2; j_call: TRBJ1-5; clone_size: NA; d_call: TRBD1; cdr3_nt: TGTGCCAGCAGCTTAGCGGTTCAGGGGGGTCAGCCCCAGCATTTT; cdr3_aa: CASSLAVQGGQPQHF
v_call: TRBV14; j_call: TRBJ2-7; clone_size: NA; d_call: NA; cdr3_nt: TGTGCCAGCAGCCGGCAGGGGACTATTTACGAGCAGTACTTC; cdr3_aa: CASSRQGTIYEQYF